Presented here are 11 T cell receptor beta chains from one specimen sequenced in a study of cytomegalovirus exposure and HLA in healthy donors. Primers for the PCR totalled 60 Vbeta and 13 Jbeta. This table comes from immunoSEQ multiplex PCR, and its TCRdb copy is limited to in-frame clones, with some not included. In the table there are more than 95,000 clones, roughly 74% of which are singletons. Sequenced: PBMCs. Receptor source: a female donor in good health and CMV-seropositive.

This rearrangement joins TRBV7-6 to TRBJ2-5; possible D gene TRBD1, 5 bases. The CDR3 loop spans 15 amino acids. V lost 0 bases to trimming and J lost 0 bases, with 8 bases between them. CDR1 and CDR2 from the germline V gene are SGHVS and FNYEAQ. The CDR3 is CASSLAPGNQETQYF. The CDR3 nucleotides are TGTGCCAGCAGCTTAGCGCCAGGGAACCAAGAGACCCAGTACTTC.

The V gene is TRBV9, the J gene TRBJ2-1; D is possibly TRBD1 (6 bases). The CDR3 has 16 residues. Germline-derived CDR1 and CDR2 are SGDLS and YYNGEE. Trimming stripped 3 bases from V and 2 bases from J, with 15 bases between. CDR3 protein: CASSARGGVTYNEQFF. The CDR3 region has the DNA TGTGCCAGCAGCGCCCGAGGGGGAGTAACCTACAATGAGCAGTTCTTC.

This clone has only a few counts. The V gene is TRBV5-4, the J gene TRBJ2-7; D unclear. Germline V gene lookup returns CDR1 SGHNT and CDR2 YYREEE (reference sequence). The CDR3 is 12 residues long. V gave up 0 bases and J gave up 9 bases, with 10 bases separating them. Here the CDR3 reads CASSLETTLQYF. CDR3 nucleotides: TGTGCCAGCAGCTTGGAGACAACCCTGCAGTACTTC. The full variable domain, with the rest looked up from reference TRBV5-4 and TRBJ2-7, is ETGVTQSPTHLIKTRGQQVTLRCSSQSGHNTVSWYQQALGQGPQFIFQYYREEENGRGNFPPRFSGLQFPNYSSELNVNALELDDSALYLCASSLETTLQYFGPGTRLTVT.

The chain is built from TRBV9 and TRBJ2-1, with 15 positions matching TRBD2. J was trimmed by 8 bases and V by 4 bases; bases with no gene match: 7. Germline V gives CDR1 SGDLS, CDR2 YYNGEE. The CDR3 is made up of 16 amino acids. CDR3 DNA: TGTGCCAGCAGCACAGGACTAGCGGGGGGGTATCATGAGCAGTTCTTC. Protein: CASSTGLAGGYHEQFF.

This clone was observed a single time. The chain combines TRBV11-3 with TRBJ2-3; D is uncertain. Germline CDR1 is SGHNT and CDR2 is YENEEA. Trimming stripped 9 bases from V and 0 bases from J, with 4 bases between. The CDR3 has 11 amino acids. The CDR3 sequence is CASSSTDTQYF. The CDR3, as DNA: TGTGCCAGTTCGAGCACAGATACGCAGTATTTT.

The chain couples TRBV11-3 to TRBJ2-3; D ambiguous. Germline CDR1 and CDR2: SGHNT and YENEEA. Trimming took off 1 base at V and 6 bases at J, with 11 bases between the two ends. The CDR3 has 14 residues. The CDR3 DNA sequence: TGTGCCAGCAGCTTAGGCTCCGGAGCGGATACGCAGTATTTT. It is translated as CASSLGSGADTQYF.

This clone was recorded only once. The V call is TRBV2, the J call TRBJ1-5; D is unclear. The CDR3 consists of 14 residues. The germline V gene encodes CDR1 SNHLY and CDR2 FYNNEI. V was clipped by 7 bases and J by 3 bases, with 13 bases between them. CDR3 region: CASTQSEFNQPQHF. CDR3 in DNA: TGTGCCAGCACCCAAAGTGAGTTCAATCAGCCCCAGCATTTT.

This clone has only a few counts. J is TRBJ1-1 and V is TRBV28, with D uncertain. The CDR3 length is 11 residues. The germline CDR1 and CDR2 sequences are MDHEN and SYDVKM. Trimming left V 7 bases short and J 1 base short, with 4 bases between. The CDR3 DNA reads TGTGCCAGCACCAGGAACACTGAAGCTTTCTTT. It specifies CASTRNTEAFF.

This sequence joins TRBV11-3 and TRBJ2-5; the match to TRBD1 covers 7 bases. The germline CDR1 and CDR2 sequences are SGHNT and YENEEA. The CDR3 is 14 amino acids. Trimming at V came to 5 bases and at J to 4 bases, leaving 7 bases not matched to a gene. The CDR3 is CASSKDRFSETQYF. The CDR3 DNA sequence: TGTGCCAGCAGCAAGGACAGGTTCTCAGAGACCCAGTACTTC.

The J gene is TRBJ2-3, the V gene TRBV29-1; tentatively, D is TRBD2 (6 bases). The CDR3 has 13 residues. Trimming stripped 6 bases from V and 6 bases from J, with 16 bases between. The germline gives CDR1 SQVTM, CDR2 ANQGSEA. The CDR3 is CSVTDYLGDTQYF. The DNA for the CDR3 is TGCAGCGTGACGGACTACCTCGGTGATACGCAGTATTTT.

Here the CDR3 reads CASSLVVGTSPGIEQFF. The CDR3, as DNA: TGTGCCAGCAGCTTAGTCGTCGGGACTAGCCCGGGGATTGAGCAGTTCTTC. V gene TRBV7-2 combines with J gene TRBJ2-1; 9 positions match TRBD2. The CDR3 is made up of 17 amino acids. Trimming removed 1 base from V and 9 bases from J; junction bases left unmatched: 13. The germline V gene encodes CDR1 SGHTA and CDR2 FQGNSA. Supplemented by reference TRBV7-2 and TRBJ2-1, the full variable domain reads GAGVSQSPSNKVTEKGKDVELRCDPISGHTALYWYRQSLGQGLEFLIYFQGNSAPDKSGLPSDRFSAERTGGSVSTLTIQRTQQEDSAVYLCASSLVVGTSPGIEQFFGPGTRLTVL.